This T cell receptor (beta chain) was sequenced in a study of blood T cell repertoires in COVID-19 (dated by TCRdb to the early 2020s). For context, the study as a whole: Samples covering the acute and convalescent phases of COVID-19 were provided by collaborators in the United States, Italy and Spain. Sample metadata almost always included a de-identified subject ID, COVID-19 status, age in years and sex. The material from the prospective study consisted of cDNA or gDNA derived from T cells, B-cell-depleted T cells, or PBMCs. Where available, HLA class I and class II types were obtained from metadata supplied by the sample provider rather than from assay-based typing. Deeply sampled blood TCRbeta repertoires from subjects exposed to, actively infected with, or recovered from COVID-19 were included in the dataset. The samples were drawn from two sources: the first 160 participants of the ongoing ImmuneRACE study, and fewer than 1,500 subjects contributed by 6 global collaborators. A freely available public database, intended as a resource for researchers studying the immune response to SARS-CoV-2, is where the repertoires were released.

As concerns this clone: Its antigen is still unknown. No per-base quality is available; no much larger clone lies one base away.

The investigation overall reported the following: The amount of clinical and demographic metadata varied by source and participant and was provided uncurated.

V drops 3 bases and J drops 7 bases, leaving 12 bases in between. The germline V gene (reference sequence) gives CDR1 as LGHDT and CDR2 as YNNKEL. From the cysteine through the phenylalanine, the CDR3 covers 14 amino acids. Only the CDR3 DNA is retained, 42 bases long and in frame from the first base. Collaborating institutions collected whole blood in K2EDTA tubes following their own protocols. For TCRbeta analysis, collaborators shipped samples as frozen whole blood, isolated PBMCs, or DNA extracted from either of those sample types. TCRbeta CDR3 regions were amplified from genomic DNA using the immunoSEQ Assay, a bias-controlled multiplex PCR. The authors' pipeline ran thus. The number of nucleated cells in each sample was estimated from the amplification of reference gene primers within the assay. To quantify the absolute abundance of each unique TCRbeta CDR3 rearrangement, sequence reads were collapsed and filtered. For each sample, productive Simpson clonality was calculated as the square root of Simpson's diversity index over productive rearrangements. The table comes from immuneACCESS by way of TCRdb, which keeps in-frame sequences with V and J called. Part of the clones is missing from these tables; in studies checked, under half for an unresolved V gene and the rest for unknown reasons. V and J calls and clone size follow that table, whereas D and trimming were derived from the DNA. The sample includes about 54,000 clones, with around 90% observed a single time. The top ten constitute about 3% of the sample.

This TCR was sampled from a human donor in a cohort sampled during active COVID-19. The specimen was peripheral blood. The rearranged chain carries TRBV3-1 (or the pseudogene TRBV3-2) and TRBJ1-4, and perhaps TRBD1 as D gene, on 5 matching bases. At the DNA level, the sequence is TGTGCCAGCAGCCACAGAACGGGGGGTGAAAAACTGTTTTTT. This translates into CASSHRTGGEKLFF.